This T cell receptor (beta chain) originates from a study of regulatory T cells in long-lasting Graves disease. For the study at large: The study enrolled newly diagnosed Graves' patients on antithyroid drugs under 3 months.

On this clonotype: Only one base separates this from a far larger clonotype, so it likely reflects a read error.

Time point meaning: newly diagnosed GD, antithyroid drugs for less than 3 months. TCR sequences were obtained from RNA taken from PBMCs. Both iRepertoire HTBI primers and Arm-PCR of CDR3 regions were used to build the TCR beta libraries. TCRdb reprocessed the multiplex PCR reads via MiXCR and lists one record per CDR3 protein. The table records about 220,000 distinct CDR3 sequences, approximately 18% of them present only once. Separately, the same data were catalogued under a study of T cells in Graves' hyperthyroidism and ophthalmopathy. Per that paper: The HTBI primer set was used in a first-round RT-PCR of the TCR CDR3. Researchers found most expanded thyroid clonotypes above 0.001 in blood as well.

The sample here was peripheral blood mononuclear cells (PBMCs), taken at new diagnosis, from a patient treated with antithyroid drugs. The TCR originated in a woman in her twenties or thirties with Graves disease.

The CDR3 DNA follows: TGTGCCAGCTTACCTTGGGGGACAGGGGTAAACAATGAGCAGTTCTTC. Amino acid sequence: CASLPWGTGVNNEQFF. V usage is TRBV27 and J usage is TRBJ2-1, with 10 bases matching TRBD1. Looked up from germline, CDR1 is MNHEY and CDR2 is SMNVEV (reference sequence). The junction had 12 bases not matched to a gene; V was cut back by 8 bases and J by 5 bases. The CDR3 is 16 amino acids.